Presented here are 26 T cell receptor beta chains from one specimen sequenced in a study of blood T cells in healthy people across ages. Using a J-beta primer mix together with a sample-barcoded 5' primer, a second PCR was run for about 6 to 11 cycles. MiXCR, run by TCRdb on the 5' RACE reads, gives a single entry per CDR3 protein. Here the sample spans over 600,000 distinct CDR3 sequences, about half being singletons. Sequenced: blood. These receptors all come from a man older than 75 in good health.

This chain links TRBV28 with TRBJ1-4; perhaps TRBD1 as D (6 bases). This CDR3 is 15 amino acids long. Germline loops: CDR1 MDHEN, CDR2 SYDVKM. V was trimmed by 1 base and J by 8 bases, leaving 14 bases between them. The CDR3 sequence is CASSLSGRGGEKLFF. The DNA for the CDR3 is TGTGCCAGCAGTTTATCCGGCAGGGGTGGGGAAAAACTGTTTTTT.

The chain has TRBV12-3 or TRBV12-4 and TRBJ2-3; 7 bases align to TRBD2. V shed 3 bases and J 11 bases; nucleotides not matched to a gene: 14. The CDR3 loop spans 15 amino acids. CDR3 amino acids: CASSFAGVRPDVQYF. The DNA of the CDR3 is TGTGCCAGCAGTTTTGCGGGAGTCCGCCCAGATGTGCAGTATTTT.

The chain has TRBV7-3 and TRBJ2-3; D may be TRBD1 (5 bases). Germline CDR1 and CDR2: SGHTA and FQGTGA. The CDR3 length is 15 residues. V was shortened by 1 base and J by 5 bases, with 13 bases between the two germline ends. CDR3 nucleotide sequence: TGTGCCAGCAGCTTAATGGGCAGGGCGGAAGATACGCAGTATTTT. It specifies CASSLMGRAEDTQYF.

This clonotype was counted only a few times. The chain combines TRBV11-3 with TRBJ1-2; no clear D gene. The CDR3 has 13 residues. CDR1 is SGHNT, CDR2 YENEEA, per germline. V was shortened by 10 bases and J by 4 bases, with 16 bases between the two germline ends. CDR3 nucleotide sequence: TGTGCCATCCACTTGGATAGTAGCTATGGCTACACCTTC. This sequence encodes CAIHLDSSYGYTF.

The genes are TRBV7-2 and TRBJ2-3; tentative D call: TRBD1 (5 bases). The CDR3 is 17 residues long. Germline-derived CDR1 and CDR2 are SGHTA and FQGNSA. Trimming pared 6 bases from V and 5 bases from J, leaving 24 bases between. CDR3 protein: CASSLRPGPGQGDTQYF. The CDR3 bases are TGTGCCAGCAGTTTACGACCGGGCCCCGGGCAGGGAGATACGCAGTATTTT. Variable domain in full (rest from reference TRBV7-2 and TRBJ2-3): GAGVSQSPSNKVTEKGKDVELRCDPISGHTALYWYRQSLGQGLEFLIYFQGNSAPDKSGLPSDRFSAERTGGSVSTLTIQRTQQEDSAVYLCASSLRPGPGQGDTQYFGPGTRLTVL.

Note on this clonotype: Being one base from a much bigger clone, this may be a read error. The rearrangement joins TRBV18 to TRBJ2-3, with 12 bases lining up with TRBD2. Per the germline V gene, CDR1 is KGHSH and CDR2 is LQKENI. The CDR3 covers 17 residues. The CDR3 reads CASPPPFLAGGPNTQYF. The CDR3 DNA sequence: TGTGCCAGCCCACCACCGTTTCTAGCGGGAGGGCCGAATACGCAGTATTTT.

The chain carries TRBV4-1 and TRBJ2-6; 11 nucleotides match TRBD1. The CDR3 runs to 20 residues. Per the germline V gene, CDR1 is MGHRA and CDR2 is YSYEKL. V dropped 4 bases and J dropped 0; count of bases not matched to a gene: 11. The CDR3 spells CASSLTDSGTGGSGANVLTF. Here the CDR3 DNA reads TGCGCCAGCAGCCTAACGGACAGTGGGACAGGGGGCTCTGGGGCCAACGTCCTGACTTTC.

V and J are TRBV11-2 and TRBJ2-3; unclear D gene. This CDR3 has 16 residues. V lost 1 base, J lost 4 bases, and 15 bases lay in between. CDR1 is SGHAT and CDR2 is FQNNGV in the germline V gene. This CDR3 is CASSLGASYGSDTQYF. CDR3 DNA: TGTGCCAGCAGCTTAGGGGCTAGTTATGGGTCAGATACGCAGTATTTT.

This rearrangement joins TRBV7-2 to TRBJ2-3; TRBD2 aligns across 12 bases. V shed 2 bases and J 1 base; nucleotides not matched to a gene: 4. Germline V gives CDR1 SGHTA, CDR2 FQGNSA. The length of the CDR3 is 17 residues. The CDR3, as DNA: TGTGCCAGCAGCTTAAGGCTAGCGGGGGGGGGCACAGATACGCAGTATTTT. Protein: CASSLRLAGGGTDTQYF.

The rearrangement links TRBV4-3 to TRBJ2-1; weak D call: TRBD2 (6 bases). Germline V gene sequence: CDR1 LGHNA, CDR2 YSLEER. The CDR3 is 14 residues long. Trimming removed 0 bases at V and 15 bases at J, with 18 bases between. CDR3 sequence: CASSQDRGGVVGFF. The CDR3 DNA sequence: TGCGCCAGCAGCCAAGATCGGGGCGGGGTGGTAGGGTTCTTC.

This clonotype showed up just a few times. J is TRBJ2-5 and V is TRBV7-2, with D possibly TRBD1 on 6 matching bases. The CDR3 has 13 residues. V shed 8 bases and J shed 1 base, with 11 bases lying between them. Germline V gene lookup returns CDR1 SGHTA and CDR2 FQGNSA. For the CDR3, the DNA is TGTGCCAGCCGGGACACAATCCAAGAGACCCAGTACTTC. This translates into CASRDTIQETQYF. The whole variable domain, remainder taken from reference TRBV7-2 and TRBJ2-5, is GAGVSQSPSNKVTEKGKDVELRCDPISGHTALYWYRQSLGQGLEFLIYFQGNSAPDKSGLPSDRFSAERTGGSVSTLTIQRTQQEDSAVYLCASRDTIQETQYFGPGTRLLVL.

V usage is TRBV10-3 and J usage is TRBJ2-7, with D maybe TRBD2 (6 bases). The CDR3 has 13 residues. V was trimmed by 7 bases and J by 2 bases, leaving 12 bases between them. The germline V gene encodes CDR1 ENHRY and CDR2 SYGVKD. As DNA, the CDR3 is TGTGCCATCAAAGGGGCTAGCGCCTACGAGCAGTACTTC. Residues: CAIKGASAYEQYF.

The genes are TRBV2 and TRBJ2-7; either TRBD1 or TRBD2 may fit D (6 bases each). CDR3 length: 13 residues. The V gene's germline CDR1 is SNHLY and CDR2 FYNNEI. V was cut by 7 bases and J by 7 bases, with 17 bases left in between. CDR3 region: CASIDRGPFEQYF. The CDR3 region has the DNA TGTGCCAGCATAGATCGGGGGCCGTTTGAGCAGTACTTC.

This clonotype was observed a handful of times. The chain uses TRBV12-3 or TRBV12-4 and TRBJ2-1, with TRBD2 matching 13 bases. The junction had 9 bases not matched to a gene; V was cut back by 3 bases and J by 7 bases. This CDR3 comprises 17 residues. CDR3 DNA sequence: TGTGCCAGCAGTTTTCTGGGACTAGCGGGGTCTGGGAATGAGCAGTTCTTC. This sequence encodes CASSFLGLAGSGNEQFF.

This clonotype was seen repeatedly, ten times or more. The chain recombines TRBV6-1 with TRBJ1-2; D unclear. V was cut by 0 bases and J by 1 base, with 18 bases left in between. CDR1 and CDR2 (germline): MNHNS, SASEGT. There are 18 residues in the CDR3. For the CDR3, the DNA is TGTGCCAGCAGTGAAGCTTTTTTCAGGACGGAGAGTAACTATGGCTACACCTTC. It specifies CASSEAFFRTESNYGYTF.

The gene calls are TRBV5-1 and TRBJ2-2; 12 bases line up with TRBD2. V lost 4 bases to trimming and J lost 3 bases; unmatched junction nucleotides: 4. The CDR3 contains 16 residues. Germline CDR1 reads SGHRS; CDR2 reads YFSETQ. CDR3 residues: CASSPSGRAYTGELFF. CDR3 sequence (DNA): TGCGCCAGCAGCCCTAGCGGGAGGGCCTACACCGGGGAGCTGTTTTTT. Supplemented by reference TRBV5-1 and TRBJ2-2, the full variable domain reads KAGVTQTPRYLIKTRGQQVTLSCSPISGHRSVSWYQQTPGQGLQFLFEYFSETQRNKGNFPGRFSGRQFSNSRSEMNVSTLELGDSALYLCASSPSGRAYTGELFFGEGSRLTVL.

Only a few counts were recorded for this clonotype. V usage is TRBV7-2 and J usage is TRBJ2-3; D is perhaps TRBD2 (6 bases). In germline, CDR1 is SGHTA, CDR2 FQGNSA. The V end lost 5 bases, the J end lost 2 bases, and 14 bases lay between the germline ends. This CDR3 has 15 residues. The CDR3 region is CASSLGLPFTDTQYF. CDR3 DNA: TGTGCCAGCAGCCTGGGACTGCCGTTCACAGATACGCAGTATTTT. The whole variable domain, filled in from reference TRBV7-2 and TRBJ2-3, reads GAGVSQSPSNKVTEKGKDVELRCDPISGHTALYWYRQSLGQGLEFLIYFQGNSAPDKSGLPSDRFSAERTGGSVSTLTIQRTQQEDSAVYLCASSLGLPFTDTQYFGPGTRLTVL.

The table lists this clonotype with many counts. This chain joins TRBV6-1 and TRBJ2-3; 9 bases are shared with TRBD1. This CDR3 comprises 15 residues. Germline V gene sequence: CDR1 MNHNS, CDR2 SASEGT. V trimming: 4 bases; J trimming: 2 bases; junction bases outside the gene matches: 4. The CDR3 reads CASSVDRGNTDTQYF. The CDR3, as DNA: TGTGCCAGCAGTGTGGACAGGGGAAACACAGATACGCAGTATTTT.

This clonotype was seen ten or more times. This chain joins TRBV7-9 and TRBJ1-5; D is undetermined. Germline CDR1 is SEHNR and CDR2 is FQNEAQ (reference sequence). This CDR3 region has 14 residues. The V end lost 6 bases, the J end lost 0 bases, and 9 bases lay between the germline ends. Here the CDR3 DNA reads TGTGCCAGCAGGGACGACTCTAGCAATCAGCCCCAGCATTTT. It codes for CASRDDSSNQPQHF.

The chain recombines TRBV29-1 with TRBJ2-1; D is possibly TRBD1 (6 bases). Germline CDR1 and CDR2: SQVTM and ANQGSEA. The V end was cut by 6 bases, the J end by 6 bases, with 15 bases between. The CDR3 runs to 13 residues. CDR3 bases: TGCAGCGTCCTTACAGGGCAGGGCAATGAGCAGTTCTTC. This translates into CSVLTGQGNEQFF.

This clonotype was seen ten or more times. The rearrangement links TRBV12-3 or TRBV12-4 to TRBJ1-2; 8 bases map to TRBD1. Trimming took 0 bases from V and 8 from J; bases not matched to a gene: 5. The CDR3 is 14 amino acids. The CDR3 bases are TGTGCCAGCAGTTTAGCGCGACAGGGGTACGGCTACACCTTC. Translating it yields CASSLARQGYGYTF.

The rearrangement uses TRBV2 and TRBJ2-4, with D maybe TRBD1 (6 bases). Looked up from germline, CDR1 is SNHLY and CDR2 is FYNNEI. This CDR3 is 14 amino acids long. The V end was cut by 6 bases, the J end by 6 bases, with 15 bases between. CDR3 coding DNA: TGTGCCAGCAGAGCTATGGGACAACTAAACATTCAGTACTTC. Its translation is CASRAMGQLNIQYF.

A remark on this clonotype: This may stem from a read error, because a much larger clone lies one nucleotide away. The V gene is TRBV20-1, the J gene TRBJ2-4, with TRBD2 identical over 7 bases. The germline V gene encodes CDR1 DFQATT and CDR2 SNEGSKA (reference sequence). This CDR3 is 17 amino acids long. Losses at the gene ends were 3 bases for V and 0 bases for J; bases not matched to a gene: 11. The CDR3 nucleotides are TGCAGTGCTAGGCGGGTGACTAGCTTATTAGCCAAAAACATTCAGTACTTC. Translated: CSARRVTSLLAKNIQYF.

The gene calls are TRBV9 and TRBJ2-1; possibly TRBD2 for D (5 bases). Germline-derived CDR1 and CDR2 are SGDLS and YYNGEE. The CDR3 contains 13 residues. The V end was cut by 0 bases, the J end by 9 bases, with 10 bases between. CDR3 bases: TGTGCCAGCAGCGTAGCGGGGTTTGGTGAGCAGTTCTTC. Translating it yields CASSVAGFGEQFF.

This rearrangement joins TRBV6-6 to TRBJ2-7; no reliable D call. The CDR3 extends over 12 amino acids. V was cut by 6 bases and J by 5 bases, with 11 bases left in between. The germline V gene encodes CDR1 MNHNY and CDR2 SVGAGI (reference sequence). The CDR3 region has the DNA TGTGCCAGCAGCCAAAGTGCGCACGAGCAGTACTTC. This gives the protein CASSQSAHEQYF.

This rearrangement joins TRBV6-1 to TRBJ2-5, with D perhaps matching TRBD2 (6 bases). V lost 4 bases and J lost 1, with 13 bases in between. This CDR3 has 15 residues. CDR1 MNHNS and CDR2 SASEGT come from the germline V gene. The CDR3 loop is CASSGHSGLQETQYF. CDR3 DNA sequence: TGTGCCAGCAGTGGGCATAGCGGACTCCAAGAGACCCAGTACTTC.